This T cell receptor delta chain was identified during a study of gamma-delta chains in newborns, infants, children (dated by TCRdb to the late 2010s). Some background on the complete study: According to the study title, microbial exposure causes polyclonal expansion of innate gammadelta T cells right after birth. The study examined the way microbial exposure affected innate gammadelta T cell populations in human newborns right after birth.

Per the germline V gene, GEAIGNYY is the CDR1 and EKD is the CDR2. Here V drops 1 base and J drops 1 base, and the junction holds 9 bases not matched to any gene. The CDR3 goes from the cysteine to the phenylalanine over 19 residues. Solely the CDR3 DNA is kept, with 57 bases framed from the first base. This clone is classified as medium-sized (0.01 to 0.1%). Its recognized antigen is unknown. No qualities accompany the bases; no much larger clone lies one base away. The sample was run on an Illumina MiSeq. TCRdb called clones afresh from the public reads with CATT; identical DNA rows were later merged. Counted in this sample were more than 9,000 delta-chain clones; approximately 8.3% of them appeared once. Jointly, the top ten make up roughly 9% of the sample.

The sequence came from a child who was a newborn, infant or young child, either healthy, febrile or measles-vaccinated (not recorded which). The chain is assembled from TRDV2 and TRDJ3; TRDD3 aligns with 7 central bases. The specimen sequenced was blood. The CDR3 protein: CACDTLGGLGSWDTRQMFF. Read as DNA, the sequence is TGTGCCTGTGACACTCTGGGGGGCCTGGGATCCTGGGACACCCGACAGATGTTTTTC.